The sequence of this TCR beta chain was determined in a study of molecular identifiers for immune sequencing clone quantification. This clonotype was detected ten times or more. Its antigen is currently unknown. Study-level points and caveats: Clones above 20 RNA copies held over 97% of effector molecules, under 1% in naive cells.

TCRdb recomputed calls from the PCR reads with MiXCR, one row per CDR3 protein. The sample lists about 36,000 distinct CDR3 sequences, roughly 18% occurring once. Germline V gene sequence: CDR1 SGHTA, CDR2 FQGNSA. The J segment lost 1 base and the V segment lost 4 bases, leaving 10 bases of the junction unmatched. The length of the CDR3 is 16 residues. Sequenced material: naive CD8+ T cells from blood, with Jurkat cell RNA spiked in. Subset described: FACS-sorted CD8+CD4-CCR7+CD45RA+ naive T cells. The rearrangement joins TRBV7-2 to TRBJ2-7, with 7 bases lining up with TRBD2. The clonotype comes from a human donor in good health. Some libraries in this study had Jurkat cell RNA spiked in. CDR3 coding DNA: TGTGCCAGCAGCTATCACACCGGGACTAATTCCTACGAGCAGTACTTC. Its translation is CASSYHTGTNSYEQYF.